This T cell receptor (beta chain) was documented in a study of blood T cell repertoires in COVID-19. Study summary: The samples span acute and convalescent COVID-19 from the United States, Italy and Spain. PBMCs, B-cell-depleted T cells, or T cells were the source of the cDNA or gDNA that made up the material.

Authors' data handling: Estimation of nucleated cell counts was performed using reference gene primer amplification. Method: immunoSEQ multiplex PCR; TCRdb's copy keeps in-frame clones and lacks some. Clone size and V and J calls were adopted from that table, with D and trimming inferred from the DNA. The repertoire holds about 120,000 clones, with 65% to 90% as singletons. Remarks on this clone: The sample contains more than one DNA sequence encoding this CDR3.

The germline CDR1 and CDR2 sequences are LGHNA and YSLEER. This CDR3 has 16 residues. V lost 0 bases to trimming and J lost 0 bases, with 12 bases between them. V gene TRBV4-3 combines with J gene TRBJ2-7, with D perhaps TRBD2 (5 bases). The source material was peripheral blood. The sequence came from a human donor in a cohort sampled during active COVID-19. The chain's CDR3 is CASSQEWPGGSYEQYF. Here the CDR3 DNA reads TGCGCCAGCAGCCAAGAGTGGCCTGGAGGCTCCTACGAGCAGTACTTC.